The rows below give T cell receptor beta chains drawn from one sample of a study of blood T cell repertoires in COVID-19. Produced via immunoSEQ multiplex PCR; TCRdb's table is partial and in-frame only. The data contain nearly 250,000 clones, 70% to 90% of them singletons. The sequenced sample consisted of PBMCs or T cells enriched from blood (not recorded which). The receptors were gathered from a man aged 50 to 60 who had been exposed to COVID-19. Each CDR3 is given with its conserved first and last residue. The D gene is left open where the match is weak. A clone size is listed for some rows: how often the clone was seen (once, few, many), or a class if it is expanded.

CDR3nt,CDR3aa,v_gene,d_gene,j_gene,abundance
TGTGCCAGCAGCCTCTCCCCGCTAGCGGGAGGGAACAATGAGCAGTTCTTC,CASSLSPLAGGNNEQFF,TRBV11-2,TRBD2,TRBJ2-1,once
TGTGCCAGCTCGGGACAGACCAACACTGAAGCTTTCTTT,CASSGQTNTEAFF,TRBV18,TRBD1,TRBJ1-1,.
TGTGCCAGCACCCGAGCGGACAGGACTAATGAAAAACTGTTTTTT,CASTRADRTNEKLFF,TRBV3-1/TRBV3-2,TRBD1,TRBJ1-4,.
TGTGCCAGCAGTGAAGCAGAATCCTCGCGGGGGGAGCAGTACTTC,CASSEAESSRGEQYF,TRBV2,TRBD2,TRBJ2-7,.
TGTGCCAGCAGTCGGTCGACAGGGACTTGGAACACCATATATTTT,CASSRSTGTWNTIYF,TRBV28,TRBD1,TRBJ1-3,.
TGTGCCTGGAGTGGAAAACACTCTGGAAACACCATATATTTT,CAWSGKHSGNTIYF,TRBV30,.,TRBJ1-3,.
TGTGCCAGCAGTTATACCCCCGCGTCGCCCCAGCATTTT,CASSYTPASPQHF,TRBV6-5,.,TRBJ1-5,.
TGTGCCAGCAGCGCCGGGGCCCAAGCGGGAGTTGGAGAGACCCAGTACTTC,CASSAGAQAGVGETQYF,TRBV9,TRBD2,TRBJ2-5,.
TGTGCCAGCAGCACCTTATGGACTGGCCTCCATGAGCAGTTCTTC,CASSTLWTGLHEQFF,TRBV9,.,TRBJ2-1,.
TGCGCCAGCAGCTTGGCACAGGGTGGGGGTGAAAAACTGTTTTTT,CASSLAQGGGEKLFF,TRBV5-1,.,TRBJ1-4,.
TGCGCCAGCAGCATCACGAGCTCTGGAAACACCATATATTTT,CASSITSSGNTIYF,TRBV5-1,.,TRBJ1-3,.
TGCGCCAGCAGTGTGACAGGCCGGGAGCTGTTTTTT,CASSVTGRELFF,TRBV10-2,.,TRBJ2-2,.
TGTGCCAGCAGCTTGGATCGTAGCTCCGGGTATAATTCACCCCTCCACTTT,CASSLDRSSGYNSPLHF,TRBV5-5,.,TRBJ1-6,.
TGTGCCAGTAGTATCGGTCAGGGGTCTGGGGCCAACGTCCTGACTTTC,CASSIGQGSGANVLTF,TRBV19,.,TRBJ2-6,.
TGTGCCAGCAGCCCCCTTTCCGTCGGACAGGGGAACACTGAAGCTTTCTTT,CASSPLSVGQGNTEAFF,TRBV7-6,TRBD1,TRBJ1-1,.
TGTGCCAGCAGCGTAGACGGGACAGGCCGTCTCGAGCAGTACTTC,CASSVDGTGRLEQYF,TRBV5-5,TRBD1,TRBJ2-7,.
TGCGCCAGCAGTGACACAGGGGGAACCGGGGAGCTGTTTTTT,CASSDTGGTGELFF,TRBV10-1,TRBD1,TRBJ2-2,.
TGCAGTGCTAGTAACACAGGGAACACCGGGGAGCTGTTTTTT,CSASNTGNTGELFF,TRBV20-1,.,TRBJ2-2,.
TGTGCCAGCAGCTTAGCGCTTCTGGCGGGGGGGCAGAATGAGCAGTTCTTC,CASSLALLAGGQNEQFF,TRBV11-1,TRBD2,TRBJ2-1,few
TGTGCAGGGGGTTTCAATCAGCCCCAGCATTTT,CAGGFNQPQHF,TRBV28,.,TRBJ1-5,.
TGCGCCAGCAGGTGGACTAGCTGGGCAGATACGCAGTATTTT,CASRWTSWADTQYF,TRBV5-1,TRBD2,TRBJ2-3,.
TGTGCCAGCAGTAGCAGTGGGGACAGGGGACAACTCAACTATGGCTACACCTTC,CASSSSGDRGQLNYGYTF,TRBV27,TRBD1,TRBJ1-2,.
TGTGCCAGCAGCTTAGCGGCTAGCGGGAACTATTACAATGAGCAGTTCTTC,CASSLAASGNYYNEQFF,TRBV7-6,TRBD2,TRBJ2-1,.
TGTGCCAGCAGCCCCGGGACAGCGAACACCGGGGAGCTGTTTTTT,CASSPGTANTGELFF,TRBV11-3,TRBD1,TRBJ2-2,.
TGTGCCAGCAGCTTGGCCCTTTCGTACAATCAGCCCCAGCATTTT,CASSLALSYNQPQHF,TRBV5-5,.,TRBJ1-5,.
TGTGCCAGCAGTTTCCGGACAGGCCGCTCTGGGGCCAACGTCCTGACTTTC,CASSFRTGRSGANVLTF,TRBV28,TRBD1,TRBJ2-6,few
TGTGCCAGCAGCTTAGAAGGGGGCGGAGATACGCAGTATTTT,CASSLEGGGDTQYF,TRBV7-2,TRBD1,TRBJ2-3,.
TGTGCCAGCAGTGCCCTTGTTACAGGGGGCCCAGCCGATACGCAGTATTTT,CASSALVTGGPADTQYF,TRBV9,TRBD1,TRBJ2-3,.
TGCAGCGTTCGAGCGGGGGGTCGGTACGAGCAGTACTTC,CSVRAGGRYEQYF,TRBV29-1,TRBD2,TRBJ2-7,.
TGTGCCAGTAGTAGGGACAGCAACTCCTACGAGCAGTACTTC,CASSRDSNSYEQYF,TRBV19,TRBD1,TRBJ2-7,.
TGTGCCGGAACTAGTTCATATGAGACCCAGTACTTC,CAGTSSYETQYF,TRBV2,.,TRBJ2-5,.
TGTGCCAGCAGCGAGACAGGGTACTCTGGAAACACCATATATTTT,CASSETGYSGNTIYF,TRBV9,TRBD1,TRBJ1-3,few
TGTGCCAGCAGTTTAAACAGGTTAACTTTCTTT,CASSLNRLTFF,TRBV28,.,TRBJ1-1,.
TGTGCCAGCAGCCCGACAGGGGTTTCACCCCTCCACTTT,CASSPTGVSPLHF,TRBV7-3,TRBD1,TRBJ1-6,.
TGTGCCAGCAGCTTCCGCCAGGGGGCCGGGTATAGCAATCAGCCCCAGCATTTT,CASSFRQGAGYSNQPQHF,TRBV5-8,TRBD1,TRBJ1-5,.
TGTGCCAGCAGCTGGGACAGCCGGTTCCGGAATCAGCCCCAGCATTTT,CASSWDSRFRNQPQHF,TRBV7-8,TRBD1,TRBJ1-5,.
TGTGCCAGCAGGACAGGGAATCAGCCCCAGCATTTT,CASRTGNQPQHF,TRBV6-5,TRBD1,TRBJ1-5,.
TGTGCCAGTAGTCCCCAGTATCAGCCCCAGCATTTT,CASSPQYQPQHF,TRBV19,.,TRBJ1-5,once
TGTGCCAGCCACCAAAACAGGAACACTGAAGCTTTCTTT,CASHQNRNTEAFF,TRBV2,.,TRBJ1-1,once
TGCGCCAGCAGCTACCTTGCCGGGACAGGGGGCAATGAGCAGTTCTTC,CASSYLAGTGGNEQFF,TRBV5-1,TRBD1,TRBJ2-1,.
TGTGCCAGCAGCCATGATGGCAGGGGGAGAGCTAACTATGGCTACACCTTC,CASSHDGRGRANYGYTF,TRBV4-2,TRBD1,TRBJ1-2,.
TGTGCCAGCACCACCGGACTAGGCTCCTACAATGAGCAGTTCTTC,CASTTGLGSYNEQFF,TRBV6-1,TRBD2,TRBJ2-1,.
TGTGCCAGCACCCCGGGGCGGGGAGGTGAAAAACTGTTTTTT,CASTPGRGGEKLFF,TRBV27,.,TRBJ1-4,.